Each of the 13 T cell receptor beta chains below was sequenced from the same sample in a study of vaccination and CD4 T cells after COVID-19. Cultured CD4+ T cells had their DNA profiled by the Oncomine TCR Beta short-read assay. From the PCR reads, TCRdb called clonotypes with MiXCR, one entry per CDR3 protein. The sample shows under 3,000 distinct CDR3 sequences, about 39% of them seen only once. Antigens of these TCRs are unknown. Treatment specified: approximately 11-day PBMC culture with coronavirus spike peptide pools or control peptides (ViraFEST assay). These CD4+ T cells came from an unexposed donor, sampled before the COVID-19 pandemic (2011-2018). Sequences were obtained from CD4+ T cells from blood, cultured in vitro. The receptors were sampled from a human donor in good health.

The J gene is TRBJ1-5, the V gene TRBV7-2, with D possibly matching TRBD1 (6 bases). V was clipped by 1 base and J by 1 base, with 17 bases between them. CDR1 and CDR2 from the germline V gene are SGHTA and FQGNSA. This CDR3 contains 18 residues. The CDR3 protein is CASSLGAGATPSNQPQHF. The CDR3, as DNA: TGTGCCAGCAGCTTAGGAGCAGGGGCCACTCCCAGCAATCAGCCCCAGCATTTT. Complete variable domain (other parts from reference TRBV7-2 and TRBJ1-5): GAGVSQSPSNKVTEKGKDVELRCDPISGHTALYWYRQSLGQGLEFLIYFQGNSAPDKSGLPSDRFSAERTGGSVSTLTIQRTQQEDSAVYLCASSLGAGATPSNQPQHFGDGTRLSIL.

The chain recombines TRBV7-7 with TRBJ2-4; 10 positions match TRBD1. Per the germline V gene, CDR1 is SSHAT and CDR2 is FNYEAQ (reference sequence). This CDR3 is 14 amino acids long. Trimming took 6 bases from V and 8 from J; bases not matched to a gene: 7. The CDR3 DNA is TGTGCCAGCAGTCAAGGGGGGACAGGGGACATTCAGTACTTC. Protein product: CASSQGGTGDIQYF.

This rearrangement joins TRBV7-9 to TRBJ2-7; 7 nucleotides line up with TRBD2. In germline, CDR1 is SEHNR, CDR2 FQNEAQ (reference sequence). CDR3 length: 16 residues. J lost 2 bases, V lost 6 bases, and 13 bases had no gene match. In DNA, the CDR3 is TGTGCCAGCAGTCAGACAGTGGCTAGCGGTGCCTACGAGCAGTACTTC. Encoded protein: CASSQTVASGAYEQYF.

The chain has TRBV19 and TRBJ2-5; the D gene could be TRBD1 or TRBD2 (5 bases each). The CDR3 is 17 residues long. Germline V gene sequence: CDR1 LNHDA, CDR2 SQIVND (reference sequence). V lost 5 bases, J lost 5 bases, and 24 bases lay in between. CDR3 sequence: CASSRNLGTAGEETQYF. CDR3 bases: TGTGCCAGTAGTCGTAACCTGGGGACGGCGGGCGAGGAGACCCAGTACTTC.

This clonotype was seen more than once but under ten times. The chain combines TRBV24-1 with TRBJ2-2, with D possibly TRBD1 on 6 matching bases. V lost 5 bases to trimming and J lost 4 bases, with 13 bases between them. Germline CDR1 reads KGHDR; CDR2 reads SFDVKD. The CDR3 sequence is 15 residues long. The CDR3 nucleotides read TGTGCCACCAGTGTAGCAGGGGCGAGCACCGGGGAGCTGTTTTTT. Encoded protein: CATSVAGASTGELFF.

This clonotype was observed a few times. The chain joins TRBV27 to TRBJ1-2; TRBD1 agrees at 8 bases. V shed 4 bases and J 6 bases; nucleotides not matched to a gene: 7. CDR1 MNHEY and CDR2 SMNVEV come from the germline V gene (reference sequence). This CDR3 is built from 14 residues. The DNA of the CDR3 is TGTGCCAGCAGTTCGTGGACAGGGAAGGATGGCTACACCTTC. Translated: CASSSWTGKDGYTF.

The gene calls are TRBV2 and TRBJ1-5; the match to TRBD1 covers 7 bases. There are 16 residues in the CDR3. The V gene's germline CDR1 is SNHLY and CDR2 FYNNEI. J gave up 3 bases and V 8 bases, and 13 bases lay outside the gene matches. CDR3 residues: CASGGVGGAVNQPQHF. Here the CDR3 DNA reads TGTGCCAGCGGGGGGGTAGGGGGCGCCGTCAATCAGCCCCAGCATTTT.

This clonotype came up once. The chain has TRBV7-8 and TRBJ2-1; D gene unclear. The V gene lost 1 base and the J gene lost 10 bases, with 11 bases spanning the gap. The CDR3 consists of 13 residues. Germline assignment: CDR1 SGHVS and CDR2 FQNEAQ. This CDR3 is CASSLDIWSEQFF. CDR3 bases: TGTGCCAGCAGCTTAGACATTTGGTCCGAGCAGTTCTTC.

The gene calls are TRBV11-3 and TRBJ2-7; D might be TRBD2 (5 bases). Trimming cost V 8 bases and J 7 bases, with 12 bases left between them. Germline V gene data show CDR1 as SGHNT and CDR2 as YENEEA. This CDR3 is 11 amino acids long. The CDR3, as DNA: TGTGCCAGCTCGGGGTCGGGGGAGCAGTACTTC. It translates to CASSGSGEQYF.

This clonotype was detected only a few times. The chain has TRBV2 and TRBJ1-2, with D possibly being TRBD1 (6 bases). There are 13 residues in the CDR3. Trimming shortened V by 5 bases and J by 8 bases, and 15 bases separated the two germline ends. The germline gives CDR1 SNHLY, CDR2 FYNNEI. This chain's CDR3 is CASSYTGSWGYTF. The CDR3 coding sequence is TGTGCCAGCAGTTATACAGGGTCTTGGGGCTACACCTTC.

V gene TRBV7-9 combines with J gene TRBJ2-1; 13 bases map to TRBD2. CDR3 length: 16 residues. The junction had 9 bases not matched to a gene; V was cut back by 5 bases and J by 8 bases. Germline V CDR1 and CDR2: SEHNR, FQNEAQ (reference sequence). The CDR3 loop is CASSPMTSGGLDEQFF. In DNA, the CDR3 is TGTGCCAGCAGCCCGATGACTAGCGGGGGGTTGGATGAGCAGTTCTTC.

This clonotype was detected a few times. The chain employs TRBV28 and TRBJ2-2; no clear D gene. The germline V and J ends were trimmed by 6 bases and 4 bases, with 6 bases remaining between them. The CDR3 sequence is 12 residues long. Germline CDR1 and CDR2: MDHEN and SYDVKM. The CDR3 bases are TGTGCCAGCAGGGTAGTCACCGGGGAGCTGTTTTTT. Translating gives CASRVVTGELFF. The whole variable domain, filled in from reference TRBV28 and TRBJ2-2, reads DVKVTQSSRYLVKRTGEKVFLECVQDMDHENMFWYRQDPGLGLRLIYFSYDVKMKEKGDIPEGYSVSREKKERFSLILESASTNQTSMYLCASRVVTGELFFGEGSRLTVL.

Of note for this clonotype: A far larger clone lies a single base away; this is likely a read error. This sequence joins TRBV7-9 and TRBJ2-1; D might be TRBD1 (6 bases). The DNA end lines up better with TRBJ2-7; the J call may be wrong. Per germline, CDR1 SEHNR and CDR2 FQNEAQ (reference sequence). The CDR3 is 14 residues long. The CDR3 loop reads CVSSQQGGVSEQYF. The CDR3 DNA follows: TGTGTCAGCAGCCAACAGGGCGGAGTGAGCGAGCAGTACTTC.